The 28 T cell receptor beta chains below come from one sample, sequenced in a study of blood T cells in healthy people across ages. A sample-barcoded 5' primer and a J-beta primer mix were used in a second PCR of roughly 7 to 12 cycles. Each CDR3 protein is one row after TCRdb ran MiXCR on the 5' RACE reads. Of hundreds of thousands of distinct CDR3 sequences listed, 52% are singletons. Sequenced input: blood. Receptor source: a woman at least 80 years old in good health.

The gene calls are TRBV3-1 and TRBJ2-2; the D gene is possibly TRBD2 (5 bases). Germline CDR1 LGHDT, CDR2 YNNKEL (reference sequence). The length of the CDR3 is 12 residues. Trimming took off 1 base at V and 13 bases at J, with 10 bases between the two ends. The CDR3 coding sequence is TGTGCCAGCAGCCAAGCTGGCCGGGGGCTGTTTTTT. Amino acid sequence: CASSQAGRGLFF.

The sample holds a few counts of this clonotype. The rearrangement links TRBV7-2 to TRBJ2-3, with 8 bases aligning to TRBD1. J lost 3 bases, V lost 2 bases, and 7 bases had no gene match. CDR3 length equals 16 residues. Germline assignment: CDR1 SGHTA and CDR2 FQGNSA. CDR3 nucleotide sequence: TGTGCCAGCAGCTTAAGGACAGGGTATCGGACAGATACGCAGTATTTT. Its protein product is CASSLRTGYRTDTQYF.

The rearrangement links TRBV4-1 to TRBJ2-6; 9 nucleotides align to TRBD1. From germline, CDR1 is MGHRA and CDR2 YSYEKL. The junction had 4 bases not matched to a gene; V was cut back by 3 bases and J by 4 bases. The CDR3 contains 16 residues. In DNA, the CDR3 is TGCGCCAGCAGCCAGGGGACAGGGTCCGGGGCCAACGTCCTGACTTTC. Amino acids: CASSQGTGSGANVLTF.

This clonotype was seen only a few times. The CDR3 DNA reads as TGTGCCAGCAGTTTCGGTGCGCTAGTACCTAACAATGAGCAGTACTTC. Protein: CASSFGALVPNNEQYF. The chain uses TRBV12-3 or TRBV12-4 and TRBJ2-7; no definite D call. The V gene lost 3 bases and the J gene lost 7 bases, with 22 bases spanning the gap. The CDR3 is 16 residues long.

The rearrangement links TRBV7-9 to TRBJ1-1; 8 bases align to TRBD1. This CDR3 is 15 amino acids long. Germline V gene lookup returns CDR1 SEHNR and CDR2 FQNEAQ (reference sequence). With V trimmed by 4 bases and J by 1 base, 5 bases remained unmatched. CDR3 in DNA: TGTGCCAGCAGCTCCTGGGACAGGAGGAACACTGAAGCTTTCTTT. Its protein is CASSSWDRRNTEAFF. Supplemented by reference TRBV7-9 and TRBJ1-1, the full variable domain reads DTGVSQNPRHKITKRGQNVTFRCDPISEHNRLYWYRQTLGQGPEFLTYFQNEAQLEKSRLLSDRFSAERPKGSFSTLEIQRTEQGDSAMYLCASSSWDRRNTEAFFGQGTRLTVV.

The chain carries TRBV21-1 and TRBJ2-5; the table's D call TRBD1 went unverified against the DNA. TRBV21-1 is marked as a pseudogene. The CDR3 contains 17 residues. The CDR3 loop is CASSKAARDRDVGTQYF. CDR3 bases: TGTGCCAGCAGCAAAGCAGCCCGGGACAGGGACGTAGGGACCCAGTACTTC.

The CDR3 region is CASSKSALGQPQHF. The CDR3 bases are TGTGCCAGCTCCAAATCGGCTTTGGGTCAGCCCCAGCATTTT. The rearrangement joins TRBV6-5 to TRBJ1-5; D remains ambiguous. Trimming removed 8 bases at V and 6 bases at J, with 17 bases between. This CDR3 region has 14 residues. Germline CDR1 reads MNHEY; CDR2 reads SVGAGI.

This chain links TRBV11-2 with TRBJ2-2; D ambiguous. The V end was cut by 5 bases, the J end by 3 bases, with 13 bases between. Germline assignment: CDR1 SGHAT and CDR2 FQNNGV. CDR3 length equals 15 residues. The CDR3 bases are TGTGCCAGCAGCCCTCCTCGGGCCTACACCGGGGAGCTGTTTTTT. Translated, it gives CASSPPRAYTGELFF. Complete variable domain (other parts from reference TRBV11-2 and TRBJ2-2): EAGVAQSPRYKIIEKRQSVAFWCNPISGHATLYWYQQILGQGPKLLIQFQNNGVVDDSQLPKDRFSAERLKGVDSTLKIQPAKLEDSAVYLCASSPPRAYTGELFFGEGSRLTVL.

Here the CDR3 DNA reads TGTGCCAGCAGTTTCTTCCACGAGCAGTACTTC. Translation: CASSFFHEQYF. This chain links TRBV28 with TRBJ2-7; D is ambiguous. With 3 bases removed from V and 5 bases from J, the gap between germline ends came to 5 bases. This CDR3 is 11 amino acids long. Looked up from germline, CDR1 is MDHEN and CDR2 is SYDVKM.

A remark on this clonotype: A read error may explain this, as a much larger clone is one base away. CDR3: CTSSQESGNSYNEQFF. The CDR3, as DNA: TGTACCAGCAGCCAAGAGAGCGGCAACTCCTACAATGAGCAGTTCTTC. The chain carries TRBV4-2 and TRBJ2-1; maybe TRBD2 (5 bases). CDR3 length equals 16 residues. CDR1 is LGHNA, CDR2 YNFKEQ, per germline.

This clonotype was counted at least ten times. The chain recombines TRBV29-1 with TRBJ2-1; TRBD2 is a possible D gene (6 bases). Trimming left V 4 bases short and J 5 bases short, with 15 bases between. CDR3 length equals 14 residues. Germline values: CDR1 SQVTM, CDR2 ANQGSEA. The DNA for the CDR3 is TGCAGCGTTGGGGGACTTTCCACTGACAATGAGCAGTTCTTC. It encodes CSVGGLSTDNEQFF.

The rearrangement joins TRBV27 to TRBJ2-5; D is perhaps TRBD1 (5 bases). The CDR3 spans 13 residues. Germline CDR1 reads MNHEY; CDR2 reads SMNVEV (reference sequence). Trimming took off 3 bases at V and 5 bases at J, with 10 bases between the two ends. This CDR3 reads CASSFVNRETQYF. In DNA, the CDR3 is TGTGCCAGCAGTTTCGTCAACAGGGAGACCCAGTACTTC.

The chain combines TRBV7-9 with TRBJ1-1, with TRBD1 matching over 9 bases. Germline loops: CDR1 SEHNR, CDR2 FQNEAQ (reference sequence). The CDR3 runs to 16 residues. Trimming removed 6 bases from V and 0 bases from J; junction bases left unmatched: 8. The CDR3 region has the DNA TGTGCCAGCAGTTATACAGGGGGCCTAATGAACACTGAAGCTTTCTTT. Translation gives CASSYTGGLMNTEAFF.

This clonotype has only a few counts. The gene calls are TRBV29-1 and TRBJ1-4; D gene ambiguous. Deletions cut 4 bases from V and 6 bases from J, with 21 bases between. The CDR3 length is 16 residues. CDR1 is SQVTM, CDR2 ANQGSEA, per germline. The CDR3 protein is CSVVEGRSSSHEKLFF. The CDR3 DNA reads as TGCAGCGTTGTGGAGGGAAGAAGTTCGAGTCATGAAAAACTGTTTTTT.

This chain connects TRBV4-1 to TRBJ2-7; 7 bases are shared with TRBD2. CDR3 length: 14 residues. Germline V gene data show CDR1 as MGHRA and CDR2 as YSYEKL. Trimming took 1 base from V and 3 from J; bases not matched to a gene: 3. The CDR3 DNA follows: TGCGCCAGCAGCCAAGGCCTAGCGGACTACGAGCAGTACTTC. Amino acids: CASSQGLADYEQYF.

DNA of the CDR3: TGTGCCAGCAGCGTGGGGTCCCTCAGAGTGAACACTGAAGCTTTCTTT. Translation gives CASSVGSLRVNTEAFF. The rearrangement uses TRBV9 and TRBJ1-1; D unresolved. The V gene's germline CDR1 is SGDLS and CDR2 YYNGEE. This CDR3 has 16 residues. The ends were cut back, 2 bases at V and 0 bases at J, with 14 bases in the middle. The complete variable domain, with remaining parts taken from reference TRBV9 and TRBJ1-1, reads DSGVTQTPKHLITATGQRVTLRCSPRSGDLSVYWYQQSLDQGLQFLIQYYNGEERAKGNILERFSAQQFPDLHSELNLSSLELGDSALYFCASSVGSLRVNTEAFFGQGTRLTVV.

This rearrangement joins TRBV12-3 or TRBV12-4 to TRBJ2-1; 11 bases are shared with TRBD2. V was clipped by 3 bases and J by 8 bases; unmatched bases: 6. This CDR3 contains 15 residues. The CDR3 nucleotides are TGTGCCAGCAGTTTGGTAGCGGGGGGGACGGATGAGCAGTTCTTC. Encoded protein: CASSLVAGGTDEQFF.

This clonotype was picked up many times. The chain combines TRBV28 with TRBJ2-1, with D unresolved. V was trimmed by 3 bases and J by 3 bases, leaving 12 bases between them. The CDR3 has 15 amino acids. Germline lookup yields CDR1 MDHEN and CDR2 SYDVKM. This CDR3 is CASSFTLGSYNEQFF. The CDR3, as DNA: TGTGCCAGCAGTTTTACTCTCGGCAGCTACAATGAGCAGTTCTTC.

The CDR3 bases are TGTGCCAGCAGCAAGACCGGGACAGAGAATGAGCAGTTCTTC. This encodes CASSKTGTENEQFF. This chain joins TRBV5-6 and TRBJ2-1, with 7 nucleotides matching TRBD1. Looked up from germline, CDR1 is SGHDT and CDR2 is YYEEEE. V lost 4 bases to trimming and J lost 7 bases; unmatched junction nucleotides: 8. This CDR3 is built from 14 residues.

V gene TRBV20-1 combines with J gene TRBJ2-7; D is possibly TRBD2 (6 bases). Germline loops: CDR1 DFQATT, CDR2 SNEGSKA (reference sequence). V lost 4 bases to trimming and J lost 3 bases, with 22 bases between them. CDR3 length equals 16 residues. CDR3 in amino acids: CSATTQGLGGGYEQYF. DNA for the CDR3: TGCAGTGCTACGACTCAGGGATTGGGAGGAGGCTACGAGCAGTACTTC.

The sample holds one count of this clonotype. This rearrangement joins TRBV4-2 to TRBJ2-7; D is undetermined. In germline, CDR1 is LGHNA, CDR2 YNFKEQ. The CDR3 is 14 amino acids. V dropped 1 base and J dropped 5 bases, with 12 bases sitting between them. CDR3 protein: CASSQGGVQNEQYF. The DNA of the CDR3 is TGTGCCAGCAGCCAAGGAGGCGTCCAAAACGAGCAGTACTTC.

The gene calls are TRBV5-1 and TRBJ2-5; a possible D gene is TRBD1 (5 bases). Trimming took off 1 base at V and 1 base at J, with 17 bases between the two ends. CDR1 and CDR2 from the germline V gene are SGHRS and YFSETQ. The CDR3 is 17 residues long. CDR3 sequence reads: CASSLTWAVRVQETQYF. CDR3 DNA sequence: TGCGCCAGCAGCTTGACGTGGGCCGTCAGGGTCCAAGAGACCCAGTACTTC. Supplemented by reference TRBV5-1 and TRBJ2-5, the full variable domain reads KAGVTQTPRYLIKTRGQQVTLSCSPISGHRSVSWYQQTPGQGLQFLFEYFSETQRNKGNFPGRFSGRQFSNSRSEMNVSTLELGDSALYLCASSLTWAVRVQETQYFGPGTRLLVL.

A word on this clonotype: A much larger clone sits a single nucleotide away, making a read error possible. V is TRBV20-1 and J is TRBJ2-5, with D possibly being TRBD2 (5 bases). TRBJ2-7 explains the end of the DNA better; the J call may be wrong. Germline lookup yields CDR1 DFQATT and CDR2 SNEGSKA (reference sequence). The CDR3 consists of 10 residues. CDR3 coding DNA: TGCAGTGGGATCGGGAACGAGCAGTACTTC. Translation: CSGIGNEQYF.

This chain connects TRBV11-2 to TRBJ2-3; the match to TRBD1 covers 7 bases. V lost 0 bases and J lost 1; bases outside the gene matches: 7. The CDR3 length is 17 residues. Germline values: CDR1 SGHAT, CDR2 FQNNGV. The CDR3 spells CASSLDSHRGGTDTQYF. The CDR3 coding sequence is TGTGCCAGCAGCTTAGATTCCCACAGGGGTGGCACAGATACGCAGTATTTT.

The chain carries TRBV21-1 and TRBJ2-7; TRBD2 was called by the table and not checked on the DNA. TRBV21-1 is a listed pseudogene. The CDR3 spans 17 residues. In nucleotides, the CDR3 is TGTGCCAGCAGCAAAGACCCTAGCGGGAGCTTTTACAATGAGCAGTACTTC. Translation: CASSKDPSGSFYNEQYF.

This chain uses TRBV12-3 or TRBV12-4 with TRBJ2-1, with TRBD1 matching 10 bases. The CDR3 is made up of 15 amino acids. J lost 7 bases, V lost 3 bases, and 6 bases had no gene match. CDR3 sequence reads: CASSLSGQGFNEQFF. The CDR3 DNA sequence: TGTGCCAGCAGTTTGTCGGGACAGGGGTTTAATGAGCAGTTCTTC.

This clonotype showed up many times. The chain joins TRBV6-1 to TRBJ2-3, with D possibly being TRBD1 (7 bases). The CDR3 totals 17 residues. CDR1 is MNHNS, CDR2 SASEGT, per germline. V lost 5 bases and J lost 1, with 19 bases in between. The CDR3: CASSPPPPRGGTDTQYF. The CDR3 region has the DNA TGTGCCAGCAGTCCCCCACCCCCCAGGGGGGGCACAGATACGCAGTATTTT.

V and J are TRBV20-1 and TRBJ1-5; possibly TRBD1 for D (6 bases). Trimming left V 5 bases short and J 2 bases short, with 19 bases between. Germline V CDR1 and CDR2: DFQATT, SNEGSKA (reference sequence). This CDR3 has 16 residues. CDR3 region: CSASPWVGAGNQPQHF. CDR3 DNA sequence: TGCAGTGCTTCGCCCTGGGTGGGGGCGGGCAATCAGCCCCAGCATTTT.